This TCR beta chain was profiled in a study of PD-1 blockade in classical Hodgkin lymphoma. Sample time point: newly diagnosed, previously untreated cHL patient sample. From thawed PBMCs, CD8+ T cells were isolated by magnetic negative selection. Comparator PBMCs were from newly diagnosed, untreated classical Hodgkin lymphoma. Sequencing was performed with immunoSEQ multiplex PCR; in TCRdb, only in-frame clones are kept and a portion is missing. Of fewer than 5,500 clones detected, approximately 87% appear once; the ten largest clones hold 20% to 25%. Sequencing was done on a sample of CD8+ T cells from blood. This receptor was obtained from a human donor with classical Hodgkin lymphoma.

CDR3 sequence reads: CASSLGLAGEETQYF. The CDR3 DNA is TGTGCCAGCAGCCTCGGACTAGCGGGAGAAGAGACCCAGTACTTC. The chain carries TRBV5-4 and TRBJ2-5; 13 bases are shared with TRBD2. The CDR3 runs 15 residues. Trimming cost V 4 bases and J 3 bases; bases outside gene matches: 3. Germline CDR1 and CDR2: SGHNT and YYREEE (reference sequence).